The present entry profiles one TCR beta chain with its context. As yet, its antigen is unknown. The CDR3 totals 14 residues. Per the germline V gene, CDR1 is SGHRS and CDR2 is YFSETQ. J gave up 1 base and V 3 bases, and 2 bases lay outside the gene matches. The sample is drawn from a study of shared clonotypes between healthy human individuals. Whole-study findings and limits: Naive subsets generally had larger estimated richness than memory subsets.

Assay used: immunoSEQ multiplex PCR; TCRdb lists only in-frame clones, some missing. The table includes 300,000 to 400,000 clones, under 80% detected once. The clonotype originates from a man between 25 and 39 years old in good health. This chain joins TRBV5-1 and TRBJ2-7; 9 bases are shared with TRBD1. The sample consisted of memory CD4+ T cells sorted from blood. Indicated subset: CD45RA-negative fraction. Here the CDR3 DNA reads TGCGCCAGCAGCTCGGGACAGGGTTCCTACGAGCAGTACTTC. Amino acids: CASSSGQGSYEQYF.